Only a few counts were recorded for the clone carrying this TCR beta chain. What it binds is unknown. Via MiXCR, TCRdb re-called the reads, giving one row per CDR3 protein. The table has 680,000 or so distinct CDR3 sequences, 30% to 35% seen once. This record belongs to a study of T cell repertoires in cytomegalovirus infection. About the research overall: Indications came from public TCR beta signatures; they pointed to CMV infection and to a matching HLA type.

There are 13 residues in the CDR3. CDR1 is SNHLY and CDR2 is FYNNEI in the germline V gene. The ends lost 8 bases at V and 7 bases at J; junction bases unmatched: 9. This clonotype was sampled from a human donor in good health (CMV status not recorded). Some clones in this sample may be carry-over from other donors' samples. The source was cultured PBMCs, collected from culture after CMV antigen stimulation. The chain employs TRBV2 and TRBJ1-2, with 8 bases identical to TRBD1. CDR3 amino acids: CASSSDRVSGYTF. The CDR3 DNA follows: TGTGCCAGCTCTTCGGACAGGGTCTCTGGCTACACCTTC.